This T cell receptor (beta chain) was profiled in a study of identifying expanded T cells in peripheral blood (dated by TCRdb to the late 2010s). Broadly, across the study: Separate aliquots of the same genomic DNA pool were sequenced to produce technical replicates, and four replicates were compared in pairs.

Broader findings and caveats from the paper: It was expected by the authors that biological variance in healthy repertoires might increase further over much longer intervals, such as months to years. The beta-binomial model significantly reduced the number of clones called differentially abundant and the false-positive rate across all healthy-donor time intervals. The binomial model flagged roughly 1.2 differentially abundant clones between technical replicates but about 16.4 over two weeks and roughly 19 over roughly 4 weeks. Across all healthy donors, variance in clone template counts between roughly two-week samples was found to increase significantly with total template count.

During the collection period, no infections or other immune events were recorded for the healthy donors. Healthy-donor blood repertoires served as a training cohort to calibrate time-dependent variance in a beta-binomial model of T-cell clone differential abundance. There were 10 healthy donors in the training cohort, of whom 3 were female and 7 were male. On average the donors were around 44 years old, and their ages spanned roughly 29 to 70 years. Obtained from a commercial supplier, whole blood was collected from each healthy donor at three time points set around 2 weeks apart. For immunosequencing, genomic DNA was extracted from unsorted whole blood. CDR1 and CDR2, looked up from the germline V gene, are SGHTA and FQGTGA. V lost 5 bases and J lost 0 bases; the stretch between them is 16 bases long. The CDR3 starts with the cysteine, ends with the phenylalanine, and has 16 residues. Only CDR3 DNA is held: 48 bases, read in frame from base 1.

TCRbeta CDR3 regions were profiled with the immunoSEQ Assay using bias-controlled multiplex PCR amplification of genomic DNA. The authors processed their data as follows. To quantify the absolute abundance of each unique TCRbeta CDR3 region, the sequences were collapsed and filtered. Differential abundance was tested with a binomial (Fisher-equivalent) model and with a beta-binomial model adding time-dependent variance fitted from healthy donors. Clones with fewer than 5 combined templates were removed, and differential abundance was called for clones with a Benjamini-Hochberg FDR below 0.01. The form v = (b*log(k)+a)^2 was used to model beta-binomial variance as a function of total template count across the two samples. TCRdb retrieved this table from immuneACCESS and kept in-frame rearrangements only. Not all clones are present; in checked studies, unresolved V genes account for under half, and no reason is known for the remainder. That table supplies the V and J calls and clone size; D and trimming were determined from the DNA. This sample has 70,000 to 95,000 clones in its table, and roughly 90% of those were observed once. Roughly 3.9% of the sample goes to the ten largest clones.

On this clone itself: Its antigen remains undetermined. No base quality information exists; no much larger clone differs at one position.

Sequencing input: blood. The receptor was derived from a person aged 18-70 years in good health. The sequence links TRBV7-3 to TRBJ1-2; the D gene assignment is ambiguous. The CDR3 protein: CASSPPRGRANYGYTF. At the DNA level, the sequence is TGTGCCAGCAGCCCCCCTCGGGGAAGAGCTAACTATGGCTACACCTTC.